This passage covers 20 T cell receptor beta chains from one sample sequenced in a study of CD8+ T cells in alopecia areata (dated by TCRdb to between 2018 and 2020). Preparation of the library involved the immunoSEQ multiplex PCR assay. RNA was extracted from all samples and reverse transcribed into cDNA as template for TCR sequencing. TCRdb limited this immuneACCESS table to in-frame rearrangements with V and J called. A share of clones is missing; checked studies link under half to unresolved V genes, and the rest is unexplained. The sample includes some 12,000 clones, with approximately 61% observed a single time. The ten largest make up 11% to 15% of the sample. Peripheral blood and lesional scalp punch biopsies were obtained from patients with alopecia areata. The sample consisted of skin. These receptors were taken from a human donor with alopecia areata.

The chain combines TRBV15 with TRBJ2-5, with D tentatively TRBD1 (6 bases). V was trimmed by 0 bases and J by 7 bases, leaving 18 bases between them. The CDR3 contains 16 residues. CDR1 and CDR2 from the germline V gene are LNHNV and YYDKDF (reference sequence). The CDR3 DNA sequence: TGTGCCACCAGCAGAGACAGGGGCACCACTAAGGGGACCCAGTACTTC. Translating gives CATSRDRGTTKGTQYF.

This clone was seen only once. This rearrangement joins TRBV5-1 to TRBJ2-5; the D is unclear. Germline V gene sequence: CDR1 SGHRS, CDR2 YFSETQ. V lost 0 bases and J 3 bases, leaving 6 bases between the germline ends. The CDR3 extends over 13 amino acids. For the CDR3, the DNA is TGCGCCAGCAGCTTGGGGGGTGAAGAGACCCAGTACTTC. Protein: CASSLGGEETQYF.

This chain connects TRBV6-6 to TRBJ2-3; D assignment may be TRBD1 or TRBD2 (6 bases each). This CDR3 has 14 residues. V was shortened by 5 bases and J by 5 bases, with 14 bases between the two germline ends. CDR1 is MNHNY and CDR2 is SVGAGI in the germline V gene (reference sequence). The CDR3 sequence: CASSPRGPLDTQYF. In DNA, the CDR3 is TGTGCCAGCAGTCCACGGGGGCCCCTAGATACGCAGTATTTT.

The V and J genes are TRBV10-3 and TRBJ1-6; perhaps TRBD1 as D (5 bases). Germline V gene lookup returns CDR1 ENHRY and CDR2 SYGVKD. This CDR3 comprises 14 residues. V was clipped by 2 bases and J by 9 bases, with 11 bases between them. Here the CDR3 reads CAISETQGGSPLHF. The CDR3 bases are TGTGCCATCAGTGAGACCCAGGGTGGTTCACCCCTCCACTTT.

The chain recombines TRBV25-1 with TRBJ1-2, with 10 bases fitting TRBD1. CDR3 length: 13 residues. Germline V gives CDR1 MGHDK, CDR2 SYGVNS. The J segment lost 5 bases and the V segment lost 8 bases, leaving 5 bases of the junction unmatched. The CDR3 protein is CASGTGVGYGYTF. DNA for the CDR3: TGTGCCAGCGGGACAGGGGTTGGGTATGGCTACACCTTC.

This clone rates as medium-sized (0.01 to 0.1%). The chain couples TRBV7-2 to TRBJ2-3, with no clear D. This CDR3 region has 11 residues. In germline, CDR1 is SGHTA, CDR2 FQGNSA. V dropped 3 bases and J dropped 6 bases, with 4 bases sitting between them. The CDR3 here is CASSFRDTQYF. The CDR3 bases are TGTGCCAGCAGCTTTCGGGATACGCAGTATTTT.

V is TRBV19 and J is TRBJ2-7, with TRBD2 matching 9 bases. Germline CDR1 and CDR2: LNHDA and SQIVND (reference sequence). CDR3 length equals 14 residues. The trim removed 5 bases at V and 2 bases at J, leaving 4 bases unmatched. Written as DNA, the CDR3 is TGTGCCAGTAGTCAACTAGCGGGTGCCTACGAGCAGTACTTC. Its protein is CASSQLAGAYEQYF.

The V call is TRBV30, the J call TRBJ2-1, with TRBD2 as a possible D gene (6 bases). This CDR3 comprises 17 residues. The V gene lost 0 bases and the J gene lost 7 bases, with 22 bases spanning the gap. Germline CDR1 is GTSNPN and CDR2 is SVGIG (reference sequence). CDR3 amino acids: CAWSVLASGGVLNEQFF. CDR3 nucleotide sequence: TGTGCCTGGAGTGTACTTGCGTCAGGAGGGGTGTTGAATGAGCAGTTCTTC.

The chain is built from TRBV28 and TRBJ2-7, with unresolved D. The germline CDR1 and CDR2 sequences are MDHEN and SYDVKM. CDR3 length: 14 residues. Trimming left V 1 base short and J 5 bases short, with 12 bases between. The CDR3 spells CASSLLWIQNEQYF. The CDR3 DNA reads TGTGCCAGCAGTTTATTGTGGATCCAGAACGAGCAGTACTTC.

J is TRBJ1-5 and V is TRBV19, with 7 bases aligning to TRBD1. Germline CDR1 and CDR2: LNHDA and SQIVND (reference sequence). V was pared by 5 bases and J by 6 bases, with 7 bases of the junction left unmatched. The CDR3 runs to 14 residues. CDR3 protein: CASSDQTGRQPQHF. CDR3 nucleotide sequence: TGTGCCAGTAGTGATCAGACAGGGCGTCAGCCCCAGCATTTT.

The genes are TRBV19 and TRBJ2-7, with TRBD1 identical over 8 bases. V dropped 2 bases and J dropped 2; count of bases not matched to a gene: 5. CDR1 is LNHDA and CDR2 is SQIVND in the germline V gene (reference sequence). The CDR3 loop spans 15 amino acids. CDR3 region: CASSISGQGAYEQYF. CDR3 nucleotides: TGTGCCAGTAGTATATCCGGACAGGGTGCCTACGAGCAGTACTTC. The variable domain in full, completed from reference TRBV19 and TRBJ2-7, reads DGGITQSPKYLFRKEGQNVTLSCEQNLNHDAMYWYRQDPGQGLRLIYYSQIVNDFQKGDIAEGYSVSREKKESFPLTVTSAQKNPTAFYLCASSISGQGAYEQYFGPGTRLTVT.

By sample share, this clone is large. This chain joins TRBV19 and TRBJ2-2; D not certain. V lost 6 bases and J 1 base, leaving 9 bases between the germline ends. The CDR3 extends over 14 amino acids. Germline-derived CDR1 and CDR2 are LNHDA and SQIVND (reference sequence). CDR3 sequence (DNA): TGTGCCAGTAGCCAACTTGGGAACACCGGGGAGCTGTTTTTT. Its protein product is CASSQLGNTGELFF.

This rearrangement joins TRBV2 to TRBJ1-1, with 10 bases that match TRBD1. Per the germline V gene, CDR1 is SNHLY and CDR2 is FYNNEI. The CDR3 contains 15 residues. Germline trimming cut 3 bases from V and 4 bases from J; bases unmatched to any gene: 5. The CDR3 bases are TGTGCCAGCAGTGACGACAGGGGGCGAGGCACTGAAGCTTTCTTT. Protein product: CASSDDRGRGTEAFF.

The chain carries TRBV4-3 and TRBJ2-1; possibly TRBD2 for D (5 bases). Germline CDR1 and CDR2: LGHNA and YSLEER. V was clipped by 2 bases and J by 7 bases, with 12 bases between them. This CDR3 has 14 amino acids. The CDR3 coding sequence is TGCGCCAGCAGCCAACTAGCCTCCGGGAATGAGCAGTTCTTC. It yields the protein CASSQLASGNEQFF.

This clone was seen more than once but under ten times. The chain couples TRBV30 to TRBJ1-4; no reliable D call. CDR1 is GTSNPN and CDR2 is SVGIG in the germline V gene (reference sequence). V was cut by 1 base and J by 8 bases, with 8 bases left in between. CDR3 size: 12 residues. The CDR3 loop is CAWSGVGEKLFF. The CDR3 DNA reads as TGTGCCTGGAGTGGGGTTGGGGAAAAACTGTTTTTT.

This chain links TRBV18 with TRBJ2-3; no clear D gene. The length of the CDR3 is 12 residues. Germline V lookup: CDR1 KGHSH, CDR2 LQKENI. The V and J ends lost 6 bases and 5 bases respectively, with 9 bases between them. The CDR3 bases are TGTGCCAGCTCCCCCCTGGTAGATACGCAGTATTTT. This gives the protein CASSPLVDTQYF.

This clone was found a few times. The chain combines TRBV5-6 with TRBJ1-5; no reliable D call. Trimming took 0 bases from V and 0 from J, leaving 7 bases between them. The germline CDR1 and CDR2 sequences are SGHDT and YYEEEE. The CDR3 totals 15 residues. CDR3 DNA sequence: TGTGCCAGCAGCTTGGTTGGGTATAGCAATCAGCCCCAGCATTTT. It codes for CASSLVGYSNQPQHF.

The rearrangement joins TRBV27 to TRBJ1-3; the D is unclear. V lost 4 bases, J lost 0 bases, and 7 bases lay in between. Germline loops: CDR1 MNHEY, CDR2 SMNVEV (reference sequence). The CDR3 spans 14 residues. Written as DNA, the CDR3 is TGTGCCAGCAGTTACGGGAGCTCTGGAAACACCATATATTTT. It codes for CASSYGSSGNTIYF.

The V and J genes are TRBV4-1 and TRBJ2-7; possible D gene TRBD1, 7 bases. Trimming left V 1 base short and J 4 bases short, with 17 bases between. Per the germline V gene, CDR1 is MGHRA and CDR2 is YSYEKL. This CDR3 has 16 amino acids. CDR3 sequence: CASSQGRGDSQYEQYF. The CDR3 DNA reads TGCGCCAGCAGCCAAGGGAGGGGGGACAGTCAATACGAGCAGTACTTC.

This chain links TRBV7-3 with TRBJ2-1; 10 bases are a match to TRBD1. V was pared by 5 bases and J by 4 bases, with 5 bases of the junction left unmatched. Per germline, CDR1 SGHTA and CDR2 FQGTGA. CDR3 length equals 15 residues. CDR3 residues: CASSPTGGLYNEQFF. CDR3 nucleotides: TGTGCCAGCAGCCCGACAGGGGGCCTGTACAATGAGCAGTTCTTC.